This T cell receptor beta chain was identified during a study of graft-versus-host responses after intestinal transplantation. Study as a whole: Each recipient received anti-thymocyte globulin induction, then tacrolimus and steroids for three to four years. Study-wide points: GvH clones occurred in recipient marrow; some first appeared in ileum or blood.

Sequencing used immunoSEQ multiplex PCR; TCRdb keeps in-frame clones, though not all of them. The sample contains more than 90,000 clones, 85% to 95% of which appear only once. This clone was seen more than once but under ten times. The antigen remains unidentified. The V gene's germline CDR1 is MRHNA and CDR2 SNTAGT. J was trimmed by 0 bases and V by 5 bases; bases with no gene match: 1. The CDR3 has 14 residues. The sequences come from unstimulated CD8+ T cells sorted from spleen or lymph node cells, collected before transplant. This chain links TRBV6-4 with TRBJ2-7; 10 bases fit TRBD2. This clonotype was sampled from a human donor who was the organ donor for an intestinal transplant. The CDR3 here is CASSTSGTSYEQYF. The CDR3 coding sequence is TGTGCCAGCAGTACTAGCGGGACCTCCTACGAGCAGTACTTC.